This T cell receptor (beta chain) was obtained from a study of CXCR3-negative and CXCR3-positive naive CD8 T cells. Whole-study findings and limits: Memory cells showed distinct TRBV-TRBJ patterns, while the two naive subsets matched. More hydrophobic TRB CDR3s occurred in CXCR3-positive than in CXCR3-negative naive cells. Naive subsets showed comparable surface CD5, and TCR interaction strength was also inferred from TRB CDR3 physicochemistry.

In regard to this clonotype: The antigen is unknown.

The CDR3 totals 13 residues. Germline V gene sequence: CDR1 LGHDT, CDR2 YNNKEL (reference sequence). The study made its TRB cDNA libraries by 5' RACE, adding UMI labels. TCRdb reprocessed the 5' RACE reads and reports one entry per CDR3 protein, with no DNA. The sample totals 150,000 to 170,000 distinct CDR3 sequences. Sequencing input: naive CXCR3+ CD8+ T cells from blood. Subset indicated: CD45RO-CCR7+CD27+CD95- naive CD8+ T cells expressing CXCR3 (TNR3+). V and J are TRBV3-1 and TRBJ2-1. The clonotype comes from a human donor in good health. Some clones in this sample may be carry-over from other donors' samples. This chain's CDR3 is CASSQYNYNEQFF.